This record looks at one TCR beta chain sequence and its context. The record originates from a study of T-cell reconstitution after alpha-beta-depleted transplantation in children. Library preparation (for TCRbeta) was performed with unique molecular identifiers. MiXCR, run by TCRdb on the PCR reads, gives a single entry per CDR3 protein. The data show about 500,000 distinct CDR3 sequences, about 33% seen once. The source is a human donor who donated a stem cell graft to a child with aplastic anemia. The starting material was PBMCs from the stem cell graft donor, obtained from the stem cell graft.

This chain's CDR3 is CAWGWGGQTEAFF. CDR3 DNA: TGTGCCTGGGGGTGGGGAGGACAGACTGAAGCTTTCTTT. The chain combines TRBV30 with TRBJ1-1, with D possibly matching TRBD1 (6 bases). The germline V gene encodes CDR1 GTSNPN and CDR2 SVGIG (reference sequence). The V gene lost 5 bases and the J gene lost 5 bases, with 15 bases spanning the gap. CDR3 length: 13 residues.